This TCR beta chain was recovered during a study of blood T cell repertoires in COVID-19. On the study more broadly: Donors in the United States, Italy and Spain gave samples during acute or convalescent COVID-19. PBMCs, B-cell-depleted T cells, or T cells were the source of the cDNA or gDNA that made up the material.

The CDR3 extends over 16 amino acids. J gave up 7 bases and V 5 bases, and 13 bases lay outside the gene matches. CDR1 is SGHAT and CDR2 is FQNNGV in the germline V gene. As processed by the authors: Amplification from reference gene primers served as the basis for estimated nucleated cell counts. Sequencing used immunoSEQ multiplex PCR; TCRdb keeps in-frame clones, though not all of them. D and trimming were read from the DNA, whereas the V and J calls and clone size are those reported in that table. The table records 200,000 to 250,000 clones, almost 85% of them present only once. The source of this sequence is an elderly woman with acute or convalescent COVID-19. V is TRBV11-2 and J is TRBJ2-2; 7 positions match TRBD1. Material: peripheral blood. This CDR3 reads CASSRTRQGRVGELFF. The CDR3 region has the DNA TGTGCCAGCAGCCGAACACGACAGGGAAGGGTCGGGGAGCTGTTTTTT. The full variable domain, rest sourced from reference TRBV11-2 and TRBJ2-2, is EAGVAQSPRYKIIEKRQSVAFWCNPISGHATLYWYQQILGQGPKLLIQFQNNGVVDDSQLPKDRFSAERLKGVDSTLKIQPAKLEDSAVYLCASSRTRQGRVGELFFGEGSRLTVL.